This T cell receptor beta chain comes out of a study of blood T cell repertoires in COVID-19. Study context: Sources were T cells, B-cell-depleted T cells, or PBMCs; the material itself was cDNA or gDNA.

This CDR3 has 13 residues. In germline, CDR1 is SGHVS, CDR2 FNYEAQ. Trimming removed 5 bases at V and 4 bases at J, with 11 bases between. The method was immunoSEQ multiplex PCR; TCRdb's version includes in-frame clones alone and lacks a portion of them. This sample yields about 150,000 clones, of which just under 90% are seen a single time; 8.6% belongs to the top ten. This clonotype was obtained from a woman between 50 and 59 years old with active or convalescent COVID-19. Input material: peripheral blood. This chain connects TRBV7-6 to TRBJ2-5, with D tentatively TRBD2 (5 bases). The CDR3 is CASSPPRGETQYF. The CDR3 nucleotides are TGTGCCAGCAGCCCACCCCGGGGAGAGACCCAGTACTTC.